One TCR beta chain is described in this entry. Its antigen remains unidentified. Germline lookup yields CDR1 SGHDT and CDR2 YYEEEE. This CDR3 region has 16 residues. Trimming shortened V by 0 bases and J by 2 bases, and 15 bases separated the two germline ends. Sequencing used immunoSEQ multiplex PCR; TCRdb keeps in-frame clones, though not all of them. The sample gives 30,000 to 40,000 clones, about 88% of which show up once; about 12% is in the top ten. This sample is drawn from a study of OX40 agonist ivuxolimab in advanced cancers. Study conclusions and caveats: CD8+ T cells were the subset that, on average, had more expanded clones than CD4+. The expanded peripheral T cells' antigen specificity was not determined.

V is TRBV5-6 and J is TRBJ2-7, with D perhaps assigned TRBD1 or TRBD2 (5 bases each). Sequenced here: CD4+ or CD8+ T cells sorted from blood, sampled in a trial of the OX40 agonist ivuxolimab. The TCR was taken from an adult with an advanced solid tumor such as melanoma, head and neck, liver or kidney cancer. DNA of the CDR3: TGTGCCAGCAGCTTGGGACCGGGACCCGCCACCTACGAGCAGTACTTC. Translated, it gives CASSLGPGPATYEQYF.